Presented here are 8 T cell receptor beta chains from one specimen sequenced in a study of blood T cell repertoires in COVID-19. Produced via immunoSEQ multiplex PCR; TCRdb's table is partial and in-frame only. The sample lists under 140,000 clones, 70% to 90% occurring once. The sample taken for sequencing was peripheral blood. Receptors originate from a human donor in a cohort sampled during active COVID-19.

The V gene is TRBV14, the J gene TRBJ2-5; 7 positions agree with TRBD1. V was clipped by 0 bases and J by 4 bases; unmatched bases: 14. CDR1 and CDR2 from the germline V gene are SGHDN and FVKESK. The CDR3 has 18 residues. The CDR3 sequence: CASSQDRGLTGLGETQYF. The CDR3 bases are TGTGCCAGCAGCCAAGATAGGGGCCTGACAGGGCTGGGAGAGACCCAGTACTTC.

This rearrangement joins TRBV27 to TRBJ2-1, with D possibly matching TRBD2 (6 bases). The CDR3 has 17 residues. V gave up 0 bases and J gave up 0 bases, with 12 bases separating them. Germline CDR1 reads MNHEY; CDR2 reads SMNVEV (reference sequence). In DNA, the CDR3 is TGTGCCAGCAGTTTATCGCCTGGGGGGTTCTCCTACAATGAGCAGTTCTTC. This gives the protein CASSLSPGGFSYNEQFF.

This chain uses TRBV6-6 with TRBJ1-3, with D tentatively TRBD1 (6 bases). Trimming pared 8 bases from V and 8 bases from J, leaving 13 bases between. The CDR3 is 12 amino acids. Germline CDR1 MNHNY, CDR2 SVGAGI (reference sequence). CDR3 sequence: CASVTEGDTIYF. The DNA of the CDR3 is TGTGCCAGCGTGACAGAGGGGGACACCATATATTTT.

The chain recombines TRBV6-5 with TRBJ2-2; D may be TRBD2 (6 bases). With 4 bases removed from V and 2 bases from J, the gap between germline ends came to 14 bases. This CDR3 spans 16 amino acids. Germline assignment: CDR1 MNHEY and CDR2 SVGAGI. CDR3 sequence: CASSLAGFRNTGELFF. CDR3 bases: TGTGCCAGCAGTTTGGCGGGGTTTAGAAACACCGGGGAGCTGTTTTTT.

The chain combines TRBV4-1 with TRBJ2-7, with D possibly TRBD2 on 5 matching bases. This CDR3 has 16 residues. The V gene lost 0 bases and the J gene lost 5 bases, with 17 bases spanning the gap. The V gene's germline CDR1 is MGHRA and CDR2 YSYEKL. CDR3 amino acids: CASSQEGPSPGDEQYF. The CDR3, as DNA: TGCGCCAGCAGCCAAGAAGGACCTTCCCCCGGGGACGAGCAGTACTTC.

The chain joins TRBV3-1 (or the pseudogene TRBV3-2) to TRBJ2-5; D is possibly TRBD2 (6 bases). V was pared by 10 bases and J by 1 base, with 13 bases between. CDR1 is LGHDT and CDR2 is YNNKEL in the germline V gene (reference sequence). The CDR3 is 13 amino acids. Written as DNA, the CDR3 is TGTGCCACCGCCGGGGGATTCCAAGAGACCCAGTACTTC. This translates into CATAGGFQETQYF.

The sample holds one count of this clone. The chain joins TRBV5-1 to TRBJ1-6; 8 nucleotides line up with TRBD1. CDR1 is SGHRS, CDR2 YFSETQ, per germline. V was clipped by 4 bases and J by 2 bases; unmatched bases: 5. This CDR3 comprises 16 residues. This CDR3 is CASSTDRVPYNSPLHF. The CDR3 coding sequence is TGCGCCAGCAGCACGGACAGGGTCCCCTATAATTCACCCCTCCACTTT.

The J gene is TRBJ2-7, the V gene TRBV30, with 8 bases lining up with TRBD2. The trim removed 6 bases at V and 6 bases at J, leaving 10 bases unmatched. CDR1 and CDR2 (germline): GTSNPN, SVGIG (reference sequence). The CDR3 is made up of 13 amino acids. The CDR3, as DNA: TGTGCCTGCCCCGGGACTAGTCCCCCCGAGCAGTACTTC. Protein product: CACPGTSPPEQYF.